This is a list of T cell receptor beta chains from one sample in a study of cytomegalovirus exposure and HLA in healthy donors. Here immunoSEQ multiplex PCR was the method, and the copy in TCRdb shows in-frame clones only, minus some. Of some 120,000 clones listed, about four fifths are singletons. Sequenced input: PBMCs. These receptors all come from a woman aged 40 to 50 in good health and CMV-seropositive. The CDR3 runs from the conserved cysteine through the conserved F or W. D genes are given only for firm matches. Not every row has a clone size; where given, it reads once, few, many or a size class.

v_gene	j_gene	abundance	d_gene	CDR3aa	CDR3nt
TRBV9	TRBJ2-7	.	TRBD2	CASRPTGLAGEESYEQYF	TGTGCCAGCAGGCCGACGGGACTAGCGGGAGAGGAATCCTACGAGCAGTACTTC
TRBV30	TRBJ1-2	.	.	CAWSVRGFRYTF	TGTGCCTGGAGTGTACGGGGGTTTCGCTACACCTTC
TRBV11-1	TRBJ2-5	.	TRBD2	CASSLRVSGLAGGETQYF	TGTGCCAGCAGCTTACGGGTCTCGGGGCTAGCGGGAGGAGAGACCCAGTACTTC
TRBV14	TRBJ2-7	.	TRBD2	CASSAGLAVYEQYF	TGTGCCAGCAGCGCCGGACTAGCGGTCTACGAGCAGTACTTC
TRBV2	TRBJ1-2	.	.	CASSEPVANYGYTF	TGTGCCAGCAGTGAACCCGTAGCTAACTATGGCTACACCTTC
TRBV6-5	TRBJ2-1	.	TRBD1	CASSPNRQGEQFF	TGTGCCAGCAGCCCTAATCGACAGGGGGAGCAGTTCTTC
TRBV6-5	TRBJ1-2	.	.	CASSYDSYYGYTF	TGTGCCAGCAGCTACGACAGTTACTATGGCTACACCTTC
TRBV19	TRBJ1-1	few	.	CASSIYPGAEAFF	TGTGCCAGTAGTATCTATCCGGGGGCTGAAGCTTTCTTT
TRBV6-1	TRBJ2-1	.	.	CASSESSGSYNEQFF	TGTGCCAGCAGTGAATCGTCAGGGTCTTACAATGAGCAGTTCTTC
TRBV27	TRBJ2-7	.	.	CASSYTTGVPYEQYF	TGTGCCAGCAGTTATACGACTGGAGTCCCCTACGAGCAGTACTTC
TRBV7-2	TRBJ2-5	.	TRBD2	CASSSGVFFSGGQETQYF	TGTGCCAGCAGCTCAGGGGTGTTTTTTAGCGGGGGGCAGGAGACCCAGTACTTC
TRBV6-1	TRBJ2-5	.	TRBD1	CASSELPGQSWGTQYF	TGTGCCAGCAGTGAATTGCCGGGACAGAGTTGGGGGACCCAGTACTTC
TRBV6-1	TRBJ1-5	.	.	CASSEIGGSNQPQHF	TGTGCCAGCAGTGAAATCGGGGGGAGCAATCAGCCCCAGCATTTT
TRBV10-1	TRBJ2-7	.	.	CASSEATTSSEQYF	TGCGCCAGCAGTGAGGCGACTACTAGCTCCGAGCAGTACTTC
TRBV30	TRBJ2-1	.	TRBD2	CAWTDGLDSYNEQFF	TGTGCCTGGACCGATGGACTAGATTCATACAATGAGCAGTTCTTC
TRBV7-2	TRBJ1-5	.	TRBD1	CASTPQGANQPQHF	TGTGCCAGCACCCCTCAGGGGGCTAATCAGCCCCAGCATTTT